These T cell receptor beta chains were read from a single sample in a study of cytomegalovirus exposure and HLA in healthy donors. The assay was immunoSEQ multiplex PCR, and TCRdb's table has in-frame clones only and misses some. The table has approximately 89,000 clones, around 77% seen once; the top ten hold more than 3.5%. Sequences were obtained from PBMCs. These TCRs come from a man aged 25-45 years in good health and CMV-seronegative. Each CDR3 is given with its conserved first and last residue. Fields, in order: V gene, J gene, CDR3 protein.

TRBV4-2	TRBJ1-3	CASSPKSGRDSGNTIYF
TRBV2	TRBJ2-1	CASTWHNEQFF
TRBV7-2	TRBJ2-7	CASSFDRGNYEQYF
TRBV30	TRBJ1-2	CAWSVQQGGSYGYTF
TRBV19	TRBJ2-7	CASSMAEGVLDF
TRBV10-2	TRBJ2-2	CASSPTSVSGELFF
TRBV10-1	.	CASSPGIYYEQYF
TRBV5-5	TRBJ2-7	CASSFNLGPYEQYF
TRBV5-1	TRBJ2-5	CASSLVAEETQYF
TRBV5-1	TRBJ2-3	CASSLDPNTQYF
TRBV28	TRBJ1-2	CASSLHTGDYGYTF
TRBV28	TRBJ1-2	CASSAGGGIPWGYTF
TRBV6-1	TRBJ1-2	CASSSSGQDYGYTF
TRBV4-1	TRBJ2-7	CASSQGQGTYEQYF
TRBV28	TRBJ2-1	CASSFQTEAQFF
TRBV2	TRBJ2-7	CASSERVAGTRYEQYF
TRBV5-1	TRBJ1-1	CASSSGQANTEAFF
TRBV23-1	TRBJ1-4	CASSQSSSRATNEKLFF
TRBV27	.	CASSLAGTGLEQYF
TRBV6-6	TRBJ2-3	CASSYLPRWGGTQYF
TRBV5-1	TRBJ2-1	CASRWGDRGTEQFF
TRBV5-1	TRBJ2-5	CASSSRTRPQETQYF
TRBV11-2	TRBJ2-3	CASSLGSGGSSTDTQYF
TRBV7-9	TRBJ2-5	CASSSITTQETQYF
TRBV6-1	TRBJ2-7	CASSEPPFSYEQYF
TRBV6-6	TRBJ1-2	CASSKQGALGYTF
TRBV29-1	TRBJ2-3	CGEGGAGTDTQYF
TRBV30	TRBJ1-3	CAWSRLAYSGNTIYF
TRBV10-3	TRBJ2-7	CAISELREQYF
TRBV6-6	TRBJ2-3	CASSYSDRGVDTQYF
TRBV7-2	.	CASSLELGTYEQYF
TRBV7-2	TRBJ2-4	CASSLYGTGQNIQYF